These T cell receptor beta chains were read from a single sample in a study of T-cell reconstitution after alpha-beta-depleted transplantation in children. MiXCR was run by TCRdb on the PCR reads, yielding one entry per CDR3 protein. Of 600,000 to 700,000 distinct CDR3 sequences in the sample, around a sixth were seen once. Sample: PBMCs from the stem cell graft donor, taken from the stem cell graft. These receptors were taken from a human donor who donated a stem cell graft to a child with acute myeloid leukemia. Each CDR3 is given with its conserved first and last residue. D genes are given only for firm matches. The size of a clone is reported for some rows only, either as once, few or many, or as a class for expanded clones.

D: TRBD2; size: many; V: TRBV20-1; J: TRBJ2-2; DNA: TGCAGTGCTAGAGCTCTAGCGGGGCTCATCAACACCGGGGAGCTGTTTTTT; CDR3: CSARALAGLINTGELFF
D: TRBD1; size: -; V: TRBV6-5; J: TRBJ1-1; DNA: TGTGCCAGCAGTTTCAACCTACAGGGGGCGATGAACACTGAAGCTTTCTTT; CDR3: CASSFNLQGAMNTEAFF
D: -; size: -; V: TRBV20-1; J: TRBJ2-5; DNA: TGCAGTGCTAGGAGGGAGGCTGCGGACCCCCGGACCCAGTACTTC; CDR3: CSARREAADPRTQYF
D: -; size: many; V: TRBV29-1; J: TRBJ2-2; DNA: TGCAGCGTTGGGGTGGGGGCCCACCCCGGGGAGCTGTTTTTT; CDR3: CSVGVGAHPGELFF
D: -; size: -; V: TRBV11-2; J: TRBJ2-1; DNA: TGTGCCAGCAGCTTAGTGGGGGGGGCCCACAATGAGCAGTTCTTC; CDR3: CASSLVGGAHNEQFF
D: TRBD2; size: -; V: TRBV20-1; J: TRBJ2-1; DNA: TGCAGTGCTGGCCGTGCGGGGGGGCCAGGTGAGCAGTTCTTC; CDR3: CSAGRAGGPGEQFF
D: -; size: few; V: TRBV20-1; J: TRBJ2-3; DNA: TGCAGTGCTAGGGCAGTCTCAGATACGCAGTATTTT; CDR3: CSARAVSDTQYF
D: -; size: -; V: TRBV6-1; J: TRBJ2-2; DNA: TGTGCCAGCAGTGCCAAACCAGGGGACACCGGGGAGCTGTTTTTT; CDR3: CASSAKPGDTGELFF
D: -; size: -; V: TRBV11-3; J: TRBJ2-5; DNA: TGTGCCAGCAGCTTAGATCGCGGGGAGGCGGAGACCCAGTACTTC; CDR3: CASSLDRGEAETQYF
D: -; size: few; V: TRBV24-1; J: TRBJ2-1; DNA: TGTGCCACCAGTGACCATAGACTCGGCGTCATACCTAATGAGCAGTTCTTC; CDR3: CATSDHRLGVIPNEQFF
D: -; size: few; V: TRBV7-6; J: TRBJ2-1; DNA: TGTGCCAGCAGCTTAAGTGTGCCGTGGGACACTATAAACGGGGGTGAGCAGTTCTTC; CDR3: CASSLSVPWDTINGGEQFF
D: -; size: few; V: TRBV7-8; J: TRBJ1-4; DNA: TGTGCCAGCAGCTTAGCCCGTAGGAACTATGAAAAACTGTTTTTT; CDR3: CASSLARRNYEKLFF
D: -; size: -; V: TRBV6-1; J: TRBJ1-1; DNA: TGTGCCAGCAGGGGGTTGACGAACACTGAAGCTTTCTTT; CDR3: CASRGLTNTEAFF
D: -; size: few; V: TRBV6-5; J: TRBJ1-1; DNA: TGTGCCAGCAGTTACGGGCCGCCCCTGAACACTGAAGCTTTCTTT; CDR3: CASSYGPPLNTEAFF
D: -; size: -; V: TRBV6-6; J: TRBJ1-5; DNA: TGTGCCAGCAGTTTCCCCCTCGAGGAGGATAGCAATCAGCCCCAGCATTTT; CDR3: CASSFPLEEDSNQPQHF
D: TRBD1; size: many; V: TRBV20-1; J: TRBJ2-3; DNA: TGCAGTGCTAGACCCGGGACAGGGAGAGATTTAGGCACAGATACGCAGTATTTT; CDR3: CSARPGTGRDLGTDTQYF
D: -; size: -; V: TRBV9; J: TRBJ1-5; DNA: TGTGCCAGCAGCGTCGGGGATGGCGGCCAGCCCCAGCATTTT; CDR3: CASSVGDGGQPQHF
D: -; size: many; V: TRBV12-3/TRBV12-4; J: TRBJ2-5; DNA: TGTGCCAGCAGTAGGGGGGGGGACCAGTACTTC; CDR3: CASSRGGDQYF
D: -; size: -; V: TRBV5-5; J: TRBJ2-2; DNA: TGTGCCATCAGCTCGGGGACGACCGGGGAGCTGTTTTTT; CDR3: CAISSGTTGELFF
D: TRBD1; size: many; V: TRBV7-2; J: TRBJ1-1; DNA: TGTGCCAGCAGCCTCCGACAGGGTGGGAACGGCGGTGAAGCTTTCTTT; CDR3: CASSLRQGGNGGEAFF
D: -; size: -; V: TRBV11-2; J: TRBJ2-6; DNA: TGTGCCAGCAGCTTCATGGCGGCTGGGGCCAACGTCCTGACTTTC; CDR3: CASSFMAAGANVLTF
D: -; size: -; V: TRBV29-1; J: TRBJ1-2; DNA: TGCAGCGTCCTCGCGCCTACAGGGAATGGCTACACCTTC; CDR3: CSVLAPTGNGYTF
D: -; size: many; V: TRBV12-3/TRBV12-4; J: TRBJ1-1; DNA: TGTGCCAGCGGCCTGACCGTCGTGAACACTGAAGCTTTCTTT; CDR3: CASGLTVVNTEAFF
D: -; size: few; V: TRBV6-2/TRBV6-3; J: TRBJ2-5; DNA: TGTGCCAGCGCGACAGTTCGGTACCAAGAGACCCAGTACTTC; CDR3: CASATVRYQETQYF
D: TRBD2; size: few; V: TRBV5-6; J: TRBJ2-2; DNA: TGTGCCAGCAGCGGGGGGGGACGGATCGGGGAGCTGTTTTTT; CDR3: CASSGGGRIGELFF
D: -; size: few; V: TRBV12-3/TRBV12-4; J: TRBJ1-5; DNA: TGTGCCAGCAGTTTAGACACCTTTCAGCCCCAGCATTTT; CDR3: CASSLDTFQPQHF
D: -; size: -; V: TRBV12-3/TRBV12-4; J: TRBJ2-3; DNA: TGTGCCAGCAGTCCCCCCGAGGAAGACACAGATACGCAGTATTTT; CDR3: CASSPPEEDTDTQYF
D: -; size: few; V: TRBV7-2; J: TRBJ2-5; DNA: TGTGCCAGCAGCTTATCGAAGGGGAGGGAGACCCAGTACTTC; CDR3: CASSLSKGRETQYF
D: TRBD1; size: many; V: TRBV20-1; J: TRBJ2-3; DNA: TGCAGCGGGACAGGGGGCTCCGATACGCAGTATTTT; CDR3: CSGTGGSDTQYF
D: -; size: few; V: TRBV15; J: TRBJ1-5; DNA: TGTGCCACCAGCAGAGATGGTTGGCCGGCCAATCAGCCCCAGCATTTT; CDR3: CATSRDGWPANQPQHF
D: -; size: few; V: TRBV24-1; J: TRBJ1-1; DNA: TGTGCCACCAGTGATTTGCAAGGGGGAGCTTTCTTT; CDR3: CATSDLQGGAFF
D: TRBD2; size: few; V: TRBV12-3/TRBV12-4; J: TRBJ2-2; DNA: TGTGCCAGCAGCCGCGGACTAGCGGGGAACACCGGGGAGCTGTTTTTT; CDR3: CASSRGLAGNTGELFF
D: -; size: -; V: TRBV5-1; J: TRBJ1-1; DNA: TGCGCCAGCCGCCCCACCTCCGGGACACAGAACACTGAAGCTTTCTTT; CDR3: CASRPTSGTQNTEAFF
D: TRBD1; size: many; V: TRBV20-1; J: TRBJ1-2; DNA: TGCAGTGCCAGCACCCGTGACAGGGGGAACTATGGCTACACCTTC; CDR3: CSASTRDRGNYGYTF
D: -; size: -; V: TRBV27; J: TRBJ1-5; DNA: TGTGCCAGCAGAAGCTCACGCTACGCGAGCAATCAGCCCCAGCATTTT; CDR3: CASRSSRYASNQPQHF
D: -; size: many; V: TRBV20-1; J: TRBJ1-1; DNA: TGCAGTGCTAGGGACAGTATGAACACTGAAGCTTTCTTT; CDR3: CSARDSMNTEAFF
D: -; size: few; V: TRBV20-1; J: TRBJ1-5; DNA: TGCAGTGCTCATCCCCAGAGGGGTCTTCTAGATCAGCCCCAGCATTTT; CDR3: CSAHPQRGLLDQPQHF
D: -; size: many; V: TRBV12-3/TRBV12-4; J: TRBJ1-2; DNA: TGTGCCAGCATAAATAGGCAGGGTTATGGCTACACCTTC; CDR3: CASINRQGYGYTF
D: -; size: few; V: TRBV10-3; J: TRBJ1-5; DNA: TGTGCCATCAAAGGCACAGATAGCAATCAGCCCCAGCATTTT; CDR3: CAIKGTDSNQPQHF
D: -; size: many; V: TRBV7-6; J: TRBJ1-2; DNA: TGTGCCAGCAGCTTAGAGGCTGGATCCTTTAACTATGGCTACACCTTC; CDR3: CASSLEAGSFNYGYTF
D: -; size: few; V: TRBV4-3; J: TRBJ2-2; DNA: TGCGCCAGCAGCCCCAGGCCAGGGAACACCGGGGAGCTGTTTTTT; CDR3: CASSPRPGNTGELFF
D: -; size: few; V: TRBV12-3/TRBV12-4; J: TRBJ1-5; DNA: TGTGCCAGCAGTTATCGCAGGGATCAGCCCCAGCATTTT; CDR3: CASSYRRDQPQHF
D: -; size: -; V: TRBV14; J: TRBJ2-5; DNA: TGTGCCAGCAGCCAAGGAACGTACCAAGAGACCCAGTACTTC; CDR3: CASSQGTYQETQYF
D: TRBD1; size: -; V: TRBV12-5; J: TRBJ2-2; DNA: TGTGCTAGTGGTTTTGGACAGGGGAACACCGGGGAGCTGTTTTTT; CDR3: CASGFGQGNTGELFF
D: -; size: few; V: TRBV9; J: TRBJ1-1; DNA: TGTGCCAGCAGCGTAGCCGGGGGGGACACTGAAGCTTTCTTT; CDR3: CASSVAGGDTEAFF
D: -; size: -; V: TRBV9; J: TRBJ2-3; DNA: TGTGCCAGCAGCGTAGAATGGGTAGTAACAGATACGCAGTATTTT; CDR3: CASSVEWVVTDTQYF
D: -; size: -; V: TRBV14; J: TRBJ2-3; DNA: TGTGCCAGCAGCCAAGAAGGGAAAGGCACAGATACGCAGTATTTT; CDR3: CASSQEGKGTDTQYF
D: -; size: -; V: TRBV20-1; J: TRBJ1-1; DNA: TGCAGTGCTAAGCTAGGACATTTGAACACTGAAGCTTTCTTT; CDR3: CSAKLGHLNTEAFF
D: -; size: -; V: TRBV4-3; J: TRBJ2-4; DNA: TGCGCCAGCAGCCAACCCCGCAGGCTACTAGCCAAAAACATTCAGTACTTC; CDR3: CASSQPRRLLAKNIQYF
D: -; size: few; V: TRBV10-3; J: TRBJ1-4; DNA: TGTGCCATCAGTGAGGCACCGCAGGAAAAACTGTTTTTT; CDR3: CAISEAPQEKLFF
D: TRBD1; size: many; V: TRBV12-3/TRBV12-4; J: TRBJ2-1; DNA: TGTGCCAGCGGGGAAGACAGGGCCTACAATGAGCAGTTCTTC; CDR3: CASGEDRAYNEQFF
D: TRBD2; size: -; V: TRBV4-1; J: TRBJ2-4; DNA: TGCGCCAGCAGCCTAAGGGAGGGACAAAACATTCAGTACTTC; CDR3: CASSLREGQNIQYF
D: -; size: few; V: TRBV4-1; J: TRBJ1-2; DNA: TGCGCCAGCAGCCAAGTTGGGGGGGGCATGTATGGCTACACCTTC; CDR3: CASSQVGGGMYGYTF
D: -; size: many; V: TRBV13; J: TRBJ1-6; DNA: TGTGCCAGCAGCTTAGGCCGAACACCCCTCCACTTT; CDR3: CASSLGRTPLHF
D: TRBD2; size: -; V: TRBV15; J: TRBJ2-3; DNA: TGTGCCACCGGCCGACTAGCGGGGGCCACAGATACGCAGTATTTT; CDR3: CATGRLAGATDTQYF